The 21 T cell receptor beta chains presented below share a single source sample, sequenced in a study of T cell responses to AZD1222 COVID-19 vaccine. Sequencing used immunoSEQ multiplex PCR; TCRdb keeps in-frame clones, though not all of them. The profile shows fewer than 150,000 clones, about nine tenths of them singletons. Sequencing used peripheral blood, obtained 28 days after the second AZD1222 dose. Source of these receptors: an adult who received the AZD1222 COVID-19 vaccine.

The chain links TRBV28 to TRBJ1-1; tentative D call: TRBD1 (5 bases). The length of the CDR3 is 16 residues. V shed 8 bases and J shed 0 bases, with 19 bases lying between them. Germline-derived CDR1 and CDR2 are MDHEN and SYDVKM. CDR3 protein: CASGRAGGILNTEAFF. The CDR3 DNA reads TGTGCCAGCGGCAGGGCTGGTGGGATTTTGAACACTGAAGCTTTCTTT.

This chain connects TRBV6-6 to TRBJ1-3; weak D call: TRBD1 (6 bases). This CDR3 has 11 residues. Trimming left V 6 bases short and J 8 bases short, with 8 bases between. Germline CDR1 and CDR2: MNHNY and SVGAGI (reference sequence). The CDR3 region is CASRQGDTIYF. The DNA for the CDR3 is TGTGCCAGCAGACAGGGCGACACCATATATTTT.

About this clone: Relative to the germline gene, one junction end is altered; a read error may explain this. The chain links TRBV5-1 to TRBJ2-7; the match to TRBD1 covers 7 bases. The CDR3 sequence is 12 residues long. Germline CDR1 and CDR2: SGHRS and YFSETQ. The CDR3 is CATGTDSCEQYF. CDR3 nucleotide sequence: TGCGCCACCGGGACAGATTCCTGCGAGCAGTACTTC.

This chain uses TRBV7-9 with TRBJ2-1, with a possible D match to TRBD1 (6 bases). CDR1 is SEHNR and CDR2 is FQNEAQ in the germline V gene (reference sequence). This CDR3 comprises 13 residues. V was shortened by 2 bases and J by 6 bases, with 8 bases between the two germline ends. The CDR3 loop reads CASSLTGTNEQFF. The CDR3 nucleotides read TGTGCCAGCAGCTTAACAGGGACCAATGAGCAGTTCTTC.

The chain is built from TRBV7-2 and TRBJ2-1, with 9 bases lining up with TRBD2. CDR1 and CDR2 from the germline V gene are SGHTA and FQGNSA. The J segment lost 7 bases and the V segment lost 4 bases, leaving 8 bases of the junction unmatched. This CDR3 region has 15 residues. The DNA of the CDR3 is TGTGCCAGCAGCTACCAGGGTAGCGGGGGTAATGAGCAGTTCTTC. Translated, it gives CASSYQGSGGNEQFF.

This sequence joins TRBV6-1 and TRBJ1-5, with 9 nucleotides matching TRBD1. With V trimmed by 2 bases and J by 8 bases, 7 bases remained unmatched. This CDR3 has 15 amino acids. In germline, CDR1 is MNHNS, CDR2 SASEGT. The CDR3 spells CASSEIQGAREPQHF. For the CDR3, the DNA is TGTGCCAGCAGTGAAATACAGGGGGCTCGGGAGCCCCAGCATTTT.

This clone was seen ten or more times. The chain has TRBV27 and TRBJ1-2; D is perhaps TRBD1 (5 bases). Trimming stripped 10 bases from V and 3 bases from J, with 12 bases between. The length of the CDR3 is 12 residues. Germline-derived CDR1 and CDR2 are MNHEY and SMNVEV (reference sequence). CDR3 sequence: CATPGGYYGYTF. CDR3 nucleotide sequence: TGTGCCACCCCGGGGGGGTACTATGGCTACACCTTC.

The chain employs TRBV3-1 (or the pseudogene TRBV3-2) and TRBJ1-2; TRBD1 is a possible D gene (6 bases). Germline values: CDR1 LGHDT, CDR2 YNNKEL (reference sequence). Trimming took off 1 base at V and 9 bases at J, with 12 bases between the two ends. This CDR3 region has 13 residues. The CDR3 spells CASSQGSGQRYTF. The CDR3 coding sequence is TGTGCCAGCAGCCAAGGGTCGGGACAACGCTACACCTTC.

In this sample, this clone turned up once. The J gene is TRBJ1-5, the V gene TRBV6-6, with D unresolved. Per germline, CDR1 MNHNY and CDR2 SVGAGI (reference sequence). This CDR3 has 13 amino acids. V lost 7 bases and J 6 bases, leaving 13 bases between the germline ends. CDR3 amino acids: CASMEGIGQPQHF. As DNA, the CDR3 is TGTGCCAGCATGGAGGGTATAGGTCAGCCCCAGCATTTT.

This chain's CDR3 is CASSLRQGPGELFF. The CDR3 DNA reads as TGCGCCAGCAGCCTACGACAGGGTCCCGGGGAGCTGTTTTTT. The chain links TRBV5-1 to TRBJ2-2; TRBD1 matches at 7 bases. This CDR3 region has 14 residues. Germline loops: CDR1 SGHRS, CDR2 YFSETQ. Trimming cost V 4 bases and J 6 bases; bases outside gene matches: 6.

The chain combines TRBV11-2 with TRBJ2-3; D possibly corresponds to TRBD1 (5 bases). The germline gives CDR1 SGHAT, CDR2 FQNNGV. The CDR3 contains 15 residues. The V end was cut by 5 bases, the J end by 0 bases, with 12 bases between. CDR3 residues: CASSGQISSTDTQYF. The CDR3 region has the DNA TGTGCCAGCAGCGGACAAATCTCAAGCACAGATACGCAGTATTTT.

This clone showed up just once. This chain joins TRBV6-5 and TRBJ2-5; the D gene is possibly TRBD1 (6 bases). The germline V gene encodes CDR1 MNHEY and CDR2 SVGAGI. CDR3 length: 13 residues. Between the trimmed V and J ends, which lost 9 bases and 1 base, there was a span of 12 bases. CDR3 sequence reads: CASRTGTQETQYF. The CDR3 nucleotides read TGTGCCAGTAGAACAGGGACCCAAGAGACCCAGTACTTC.

The chain couples TRBV6-5 to TRBJ1-1; possibly TRBD1 for D (6 bases). The V gene's germline CDR1 is MNHEY and CDR2 SVGAGI. This CDR3 region has 14 residues. With 7 bases removed from V and 4 bases from J, the gap between germline ends came to 16 bases. CDR3: CASTTGGAGTEAFF. The CDR3 region has the DNA TGTGCCAGCACCACCGGGGGGGCGGGCACTGAAGCTTTCTTT.

J is TRBJ1-4 and V is TRBV7-5; the table calls TRBD1, which could not be checked here. TRBV7-5 is tagged as a pseudogene. The CDR3 totals 12 residues. The CDR3 loop is CARSLSRIQLFF. Written as DNA, the CDR3 is TGTGCCAGAAGCTTATCCAGGATTCAACTGTTTTTT.

In DNA form, the CDR3 reads TGTGCCAGCAGCCAATTCGGGACAGGGGGCACGTACGAGCAGTACTTC. Translation: CASSQFGTGGTYEQYF. This rearrangement joins TRBV4-2 to TRBJ2-7; 12 bases map to TRBD1. Per the germline V gene, CDR1 is LGHNA and CDR2 is YNFKEQ. Trimming at V came to 2 bases and at J to 4 bases, leaving 6 bases not matched to a gene. The CDR3 runs to 16 residues.

In this sample, this clone turned up a few times. The chain has TRBV6-5 and TRBJ1-2; 11 bases are shared with TRBD1. The CDR3 is 11 residues long. Germline lookup yields CDR1 MNHEY and CDR2 SVGAGI. V shed 8 bases and J 7 bases; nucleotides not matched to a gene: 0. CDR3 region: CASGTGGGYTF. In DNA form, the CDR3 reads TGTGCCAGCGGGACAGGGGGTGGCTACACCTTC.

J is TRBJ1-5 and V is TRBV27; D ambiguous. CDR1 and CDR2 from the germline V gene are MNHEY and SMNVEV (reference sequence). This CDR3 contains 13 residues. V was cut by 5 bases and J by 4 bases, with 9 bases left in between. This chain's CDR3 is CASSLDLNQPQHF. In DNA form, the CDR3 reads TGTGCCAGCAGTCTGGACCTTAATCAGCCCCAGCATTTT.

This clone was seen just once. The chain is built from TRBV5-4 and TRBJ1-3; D may be TRBD1 (5 bases). Trimming cost V 2 bases and J 0 bases, with 9 bases left between them. The CDR3 consists of 15 residues. From germline, CDR1 is SGHNT and CDR2 YYREEE (reference sequence). CDR3 coding DNA: TGTGCCAGCAGCTTCCTGGGGGGCTCTGGAAACACCATATATTTT. Protein: CASSFLGGSGNTIYF.

The chain carries TRBV19 and TRBJ2-3; 9 positions agree with TRBD2. V lost 3 bases, J lost 8 bases, and 9 bases stayed unmatched. CDR3 size: 15 residues. Germline V gene sequence: CDR1 LNHDA, CDR2 SQIVND (reference sequence). In DNA, the CDR3 is TGTGCCAGTAGTATCGGCGGGGGGGTCCAGGGTACGCAGTATTTT. This gives the protein CASSIGGGVQGTQYF.

CDR3 bases: TGTGCCAGCAGCCCCACGGCAGGGAGAACAGATACGCAGTATTTT. It yields the protein CASSPTAGRTDTQYF. The J gene is TRBJ2-3, the V gene TRBV3-1 (or the pseudogene TRBV3-2), with D perhaps assigned TRBD1 or TRBD2 (5 bases each). Germline CDR1 is LGHDT and CDR2 is YNNKEL (reference sequence). CDR3 length: 15 amino acids. V lost 4 bases to trimming and J lost 3 bases, with 14 bases between them.

V gene TRBV3-1 (or the pseudogene TRBV3-2) combines with J gene TRBJ1-5; D is unclear. V was cut by 1 base and J by 1 base, with 11 bases left in between. Germline CDR1 and CDR2: LGHDT and YNNKEL (reference sequence). The CDR3 has 16 amino acids. Here the CDR3 reads CASSQGGPGSNQPQHF. DNA of the CDR3: TGTGCCAGCAGCCAAGGAGGGCCAGGAAGCAATCAGCCCCAGCATTTT.